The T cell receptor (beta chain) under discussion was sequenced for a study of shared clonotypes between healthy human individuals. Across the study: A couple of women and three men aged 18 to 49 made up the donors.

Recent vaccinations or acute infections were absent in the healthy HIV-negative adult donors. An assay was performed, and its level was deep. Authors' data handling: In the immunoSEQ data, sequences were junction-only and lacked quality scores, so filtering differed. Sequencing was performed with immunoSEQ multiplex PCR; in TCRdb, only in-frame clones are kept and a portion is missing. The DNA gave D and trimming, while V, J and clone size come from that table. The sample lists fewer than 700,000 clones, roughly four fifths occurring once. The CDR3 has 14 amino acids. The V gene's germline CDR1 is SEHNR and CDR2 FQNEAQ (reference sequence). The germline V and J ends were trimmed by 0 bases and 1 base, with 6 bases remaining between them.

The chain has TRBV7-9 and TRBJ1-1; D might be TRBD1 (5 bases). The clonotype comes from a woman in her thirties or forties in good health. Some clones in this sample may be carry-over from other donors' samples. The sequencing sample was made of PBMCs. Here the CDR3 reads CASSLADTNTEAFF. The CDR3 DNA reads TGTGCCAGCAGCTTAGCGGACACGAACACTGAAGCTTTCTTT.